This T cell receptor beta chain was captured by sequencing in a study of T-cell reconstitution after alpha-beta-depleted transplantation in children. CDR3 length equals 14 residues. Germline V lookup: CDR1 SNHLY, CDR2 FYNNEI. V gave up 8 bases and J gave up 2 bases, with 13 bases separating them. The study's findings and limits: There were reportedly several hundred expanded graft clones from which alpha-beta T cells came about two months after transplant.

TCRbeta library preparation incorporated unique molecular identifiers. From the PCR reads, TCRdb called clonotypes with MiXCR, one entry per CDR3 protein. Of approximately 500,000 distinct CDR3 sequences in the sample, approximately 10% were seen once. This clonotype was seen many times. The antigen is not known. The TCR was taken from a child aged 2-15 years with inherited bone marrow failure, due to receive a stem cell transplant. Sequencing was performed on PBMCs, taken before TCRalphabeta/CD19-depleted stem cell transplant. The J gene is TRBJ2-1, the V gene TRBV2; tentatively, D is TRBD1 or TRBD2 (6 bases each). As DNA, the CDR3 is TGTGCCAGCGGCGGGGACACCACCTACAATGAGCAGTTCTTC. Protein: CASGGDTTYNEQFF.